One TCR beta chain is described in this entry. This specimen belongs to a study of T cells in tuberculosis. Sequencing used immunoSEQ multiplex PCR; TCRdb keeps in-frame clones, though not all of them. The table has around 45,000 clones, approximately 94% seen once. J lost 4 bases, V lost 1 base, and 10 bases had no gene match. Per the germline V gene, CDR1 is MGHRA and CDR2 is YSYEKL. The CDR3 loop spans 16 amino acids. The V and J genes are TRBV4-1 and TRBJ2-7; 7 bases map to TRBD2. The receptor's source is a donor aged 10 to 29 with latent tuberculosis or without tuberculosis infection. Some clones in this sample may be carry-over from other donors' samples. Source material: PBMCs. This chain's CDR3 is CASSQVSSGIIYEQYF. The CDR3 nucleotides are TGCGCCAGCAGCCAAGTCTCTAGCGGAATAATATACGAGCAGTACTTC.